Detailed here is one T cell receptor beta chain. Its specificity is unknown. The CDR3 has 14 residues. V lost 3 bases to trimming and J lost 7 bases; unmatched junction nucleotides: 3. Germline CDR1 and CDR2: SGHVS and FQNEAQ. These data are taken from a study of vaccination and CD4 T cells after COVID-19. The Oncomine TCR Beta short-read assay generated sequence data from the DNA of cultured CD4+ T cells. From the PCR reads, TCRdb called clonotypes with MiXCR, one entry per CDR3 protein. The sample shows 20,000 or so distinct CDR3 sequences, more than 50% of them seen only once. Treatment of the sample: roughly ten-day PBMC culture with coronavirus spike peptide pools or control peptides (ViraFEST assay).

This receptor was taken from a human donor who had recovered from COVID-19. Sequences were obtained from CD4+ T cells from blood, cultured in vitro. The V call is TRBV7-8, the J call TRBJ2-3; 11 bases match TRBD2. The CDR3 coding sequence is TGTGCCAGCAGCTTTAGCGGGGGGGCCCATACGCAGTATTTT. Translated, it gives CASSFSGGAHTQYF.